These T cell receptor beta chains were read from a single sample in a study of spatial heterogeneity in lung cancer. TCRdb reprocessed the 5' RACE reads via MiXCR and lists one record per CDR3 protein. Of some 15,000 distinct CDR3 sequences detected, roughly 5.2% appear once; the ten largest clones hold 35% to 40%. The starting material was lung tumor tissue, obtained at surgery. These receptor sequences come from a male donor with early-stage non-small cell lung cancer. Each CDR3 is given with its conserved first and last residue. Each record gives: V gene, J gene, clone size, D gene, CDR3 protein, CDR3 DNA. A D gene is named only where the DNA matches it firmly. Expanded clones are given a class, and other clones once, few, many or no size at all.

>TRBV7-3|TRBJ2-3|many|.
CASSLRGGQVRNTQYF
TGTGCCAGCAGCCTACGTGGGGGCCAGGTCAGGAATACGCAGTATTTT
>TRBV2|TRBJ1-5|many|.
CASSDRVSANQPQHF
TGTGCCAGCAGTGACAGGGTATCCGCCAATCAGCCCCAGCATTTT
>TRBV29-1|TRBJ1-2|many|.
CSASSQGLHYGYTF
TGCAGCGCATCATCACAGGGTTTGCACTATGGCTACACCTTC
>TRBV27|TRBJ2-6|many|.
CASSPQGIGSGANVLTF
TGTGCCAGCAGCCCCCAGGGGATAGGCTCTGGGGCCAACGTCCTGACTTTC
>TRBV12-3/TRBV12-4|TRBJ1-5|few|.
CASRRLQSNQPQHF
TGTGCCAGCAGGCGCCTACAGAGCAATCAGCCCCAGCATTTT
>TRBV18|TRBJ1-2|many|.
CASSPTEDNYGYTF
TGTGCCAGCTCACCGACGGAAGATAACTATGGCTACACCTTC
>TRBV7-9|TRBJ2-1|many|TRBD2
CASSSTSGSSEQFF
TGTGCCAGCAGCTCGACTAGCGGGAGCAGTGAGCAGTTCTTC
>TRBV27|TRBJ1-1|many|TRBD1
CASSFHQGAVRGTEAFF
TGTGCCAGCAGTTTCCATCAGGGGGCGGTCCGGGGCACTGAAGCTTTCTTT
>TRBV14|TRBJ1-1|few|.
CASSQGPEAFF
TGTGCCAGCAGCCAAGGACCTGAAGCTTTCTTT
>TRBV2|TRBJ2-7|many|.
CASSPRARDLIHEQYF
TGTGCCAGCAGCCCAAGGGCCCGCGACTTAATCCACGAGCAGTACTTC
>TRBV4-3|TRBJ2-3|many|.
CASSQGYALSTDTQYF
TGCGCCAGCAGCCAAGGTTACGCTCTAAGCACAGATACGCAGTATTTT
>TRBV9|TRBJ2-2|.|.
CASSVDFVTGELFF
TGTGCCAGCAGCGTCGACTTCGTAACCGGGGAGCTGTTTTTT
>TRBV10-3|TRBJ1-1|many|.
CAISEAGPWGTEAFF
TGTGCCATCAGTGAAGCGGGCCCCTGGGGCACTGAAGCTTTCTTT
>TRBV5-1|TRBJ2-7|many|TRBD2
CASSFLGGSHEQYF
TGCGCCAGCAGCTTTTTGGGAGGGTCCCACGAGCAGTACTTC
>TRBV9|TRBJ2-2|many|.
CASSKTGIGGELFF
TGTGCCAGCAGCAAAACAGGGATTGGCGGGGAGCTGTTTTTT
>TRBV7-3|TRBJ2-1|.|.
CASSLAIAKYNEQFF
TGTGCCAGCAGCTTAGCCATCGCGAAATACAATGAGCAGTTCTTC
>TRBV20-1|TRBJ2-1|many|TRBD2
CSARDSGSHEQFF
TGCAGTGCTAGGGACAGCGGGAGCCATGAGCAGTTCTTC